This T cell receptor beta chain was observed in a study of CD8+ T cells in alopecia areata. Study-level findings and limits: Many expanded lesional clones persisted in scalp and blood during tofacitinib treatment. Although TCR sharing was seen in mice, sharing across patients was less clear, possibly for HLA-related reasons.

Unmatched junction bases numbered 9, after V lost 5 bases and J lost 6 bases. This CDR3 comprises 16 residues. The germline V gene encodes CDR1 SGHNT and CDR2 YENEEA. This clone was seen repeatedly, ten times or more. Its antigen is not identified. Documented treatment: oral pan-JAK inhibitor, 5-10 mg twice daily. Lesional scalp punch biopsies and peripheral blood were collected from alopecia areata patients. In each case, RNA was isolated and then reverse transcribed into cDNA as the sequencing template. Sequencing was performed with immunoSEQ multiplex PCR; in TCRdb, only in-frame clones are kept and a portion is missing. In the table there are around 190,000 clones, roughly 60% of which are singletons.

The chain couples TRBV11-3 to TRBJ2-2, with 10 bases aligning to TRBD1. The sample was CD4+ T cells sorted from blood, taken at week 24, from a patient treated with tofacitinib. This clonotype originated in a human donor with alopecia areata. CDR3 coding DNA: TGTGCCAGCAGCCAACCCCCGGGACAGGGGTCCGGGGAGCTGTTTTTT. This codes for CASSQPPGQGSGELFF. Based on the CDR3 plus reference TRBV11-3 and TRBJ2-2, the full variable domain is EAGVVQSPRYKIIEKKQPVAFWCNPISGHNTLYWYLQNLGQGPELLIRYENEEAVDDSQLPKDRFSAERLKGVDSTLKIQPAELGDSAVYLCASSQPPGQGSGELFFGEGSRLTVL.